The 13 T cell receptor beta chains listed next were all sequenced from one sample in a study of brain T cells in children with intractable seizures. Measured with immunoSEQ multiplex PCR; TCRdb has only the in-frame clones, and not every one. The data contain approximately 330,000 clones, over 90% of them singletons. Time point defined: blood from clinic visit 5 months post-surgery; TSC patient then seizure free. Sequencing was performed on peripheral blood, taken approximately 5 months after surgery. The receptor source for this set is a boy under three years old with tuberous sclerosis and intractable seizures.

This chain uses TRBV10-3 with TRBJ2-1; 9 positions match TRBD1. From germline, CDR1 is ENHRY and CDR2 SYGVKD. CDR3 size: 17 residues. Trimming took 6 bases from V and 3 from J; bases not matched to a gene: 12. The CDR3 protein is CAIRPGTGRALYNEQFF. Written as DNA, the CDR3 is TGTGCCATCAGGCCCGGGACAGGGAGAGCCCTCTACAATGAGCAGTTCTTC.

The chain joins TRBV11-1 to TRBJ2-1; D not certain. Germline V gene data show CDR1 as SGHAT and CDR2 as FQDESV (reference sequence). Trimming stripped 3 bases from V and 8 bases from J, with 20 bases between. The CDR3 has 16 residues. The DNA for the CDR3 is TGTGCCAGCAGCTTGGGCACTTCGCCAGTGCTCGATGAGCAGTTCTTC. Residues: CASSLGTSPVLDEQFF.

This chain joins TRBV2 and TRBJ2-2; D may be TRBD2 (6 bases). With 4 bases removed from V and 4 bases from J, the gap between germline ends came to 10 bases. This CDR3 spans 14 amino acids. CDR1 SNHLY and CDR2 FYNNEI come from the germline V gene. CDR3 nucleotides: TGTGCCAGCAGTGGGGACTGGACCACCGGGGAGCTGTTTTTT. It specifies CASSGDWTTGELFF.

The chain links TRBV10-2 to TRBJ1-2; the D gene is possibly TRBD1 (6 bases). Germline loops: CDR1 WSHSY, CDR2 SAAADI. Trimming stripped 8 bases from V and 4 bases from J, with 14 bases between. There are 13 residues in the CDR3. DNA for the CDR3: TGCGCCAGCGCCGACGCCAGGGGCTATGGCTACACCTTC. This encodes CASADARGYGYTF.

The CDR3 loop reads CASSQTLLGYGYTF. The CDR3 DNA follows: TGTGCCAGCAGCCAGACTCTTTTAGGCTATGGCTACACCTTC. The chain combines TRBV7-2 with TRBJ1-2, with D unresolved. Trimming removed 5 bases from V and 4 bases from J, with 14 bases in between. Germline V gene sequence: CDR1 SGHTA, CDR2 FQGNSA. The CDR3 contains 14 residues.

The DNA for the CDR3 is TGCGCCAGCACGGGACAGGGAGAAGGCTACACCTTC. This translates into CASTGQGEGYTF. The genes are TRBV5-1 and TRBJ1-2, with 9 bases that match TRBD1. The ends lost 6 bases at V and 8 bases at J; junction bases unmatched: 5. Per the germline V gene, CDR1 is SGHRS and CDR2 is YFSETQ. The CDR3 runs to 12 residues. Looking up the rest from reference TRBV5-1 and TRBJ1-2 gives the full variable domain: KAGVTQTPRYLIKTRGQQVTLSCSPISGHRSVSWYQQTPGQGLQFLFEYFSETQRNKGNFPGRFSGRQFSNSRSEMNVSTLELGDSALYLCASTGQGEGYTFGSGTRLTVV.

This clone was observed once. V is TRBV7-2 and J is TRBJ1-5; no clear D gene. V was shortened by 3 bases and J by 1 base, with 7 bases between the two germline ends. Germline V gene data show CDR1 as SGHTA and CDR2 as FQGNSA. The CDR3 extends over 14 amino acids. CDR3 nucleotides: TGTGCCAGCAGCTTTGGGCAGAGCAATCAGCCCCAGCATTTT. This sequence encodes CASSFGQSNQPQHF.

The gene calls are TRBV10-3 and TRBJ2-7; 10 bases map to TRBD2. CDR3 length: 14 residues. CDR1 ENHRY and CDR2 SYGVKD come from the germline V gene. V lost 5 bases to trimming and J lost 6 bases; unmatched junction nucleotides: 7. The CDR3 here is CAISTSGAGSEQYF. The CDR3 DNA reads TGTGCCATCAGTACTAGCGGGGCGGGCTCCGAGCAGTACTTC.

CDR3 nucleotides: TGTGCCAGCAGCCAAGATCCGCGGGCGGGGGGCGAAGAGACCCAGTACTTC. Amino acid sequence: CASSQDPRAGGEETQYF. The chain joins TRBV4-2 to TRBJ2-5; TRBD2 aligns across 8 bases. V lost 0 bases to trimming and J lost 3 bases; unmatched junction nucleotides: 9. The CDR3 is 17 amino acids. Germline V CDR1 and CDR2: LGHNA, YNFKEQ.

The chain combines TRBV30 with TRBJ1-1, with 11 nucleotides matching TRBD1. Germline loops: CDR1 GTSNPN, CDR2 SVGIG (reference sequence). Trimming at V came to 1 base and at J to 0 bases, leaving 4 bases not matched to a gene. CDR3 length: 16 amino acids. In nucleotides, the CDR3 is TGTGCCTGGAGTGCTGGGACAGGGGGTTTGAACACTGAAGCTTTCTTT. Protein product: CAWSAGTGGLNTEAFF.

This clone was counted between two and nine times. CDR3 DNA: TGTGCCAGCAGTGAATCCCGGGACAGCTATAACACCGGGGAGCTGTTTTTT. This encodes CASSESRDSYNTGELFF. The rearrangement joins TRBV25-1 to TRBJ2-2, with 7 bases identical to TRBD1. J was trimmed by 2 bases and V by 1 base; bases with no gene match: 7. The CDR3 is 17 residues long. The germline V gene has CDR1 MGHDK and CDR2 SYGVNS.

The chain is built from TRBV6-2 or TRBV6-3 and TRBJ1-5; no firm D call. V lost 5 bases, J lost 2 bases, and 13 bases lay in between. This CDR3 spans 15 amino acids. Germline loops: CDR1 MNHEY, CDR2 SVGEGT. Written as DNA, the CDR3 is TGTGCCAGCAGTCGGGGAGTAGAGCGCAATCAGCCCCAGCATTTT. This gives the protein CASSRGVERNQPQHF.

This chain links TRBV7-3 with TRBJ1-1, with a possible D match to TRBD1 (5 bases). V was pared by 1 base and J by 5 bases, with 14 bases between. This CDR3 spans 15 amino acids. The V gene's germline CDR1 is SGHTA and CDR2 FQGTGA. For the CDR3, the DNA is TGTGCCAGCAGCTTAAAGAGGGGCGCGGGGACTGAAGCTTTCTTT. Translating it yields CASSLKRGAGTEAFF.